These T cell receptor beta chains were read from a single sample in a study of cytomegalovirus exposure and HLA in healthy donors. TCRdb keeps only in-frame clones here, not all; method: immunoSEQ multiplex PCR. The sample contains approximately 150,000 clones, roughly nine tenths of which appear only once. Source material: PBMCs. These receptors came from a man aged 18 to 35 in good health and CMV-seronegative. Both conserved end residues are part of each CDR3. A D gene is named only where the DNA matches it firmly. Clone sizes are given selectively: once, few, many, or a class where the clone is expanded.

TGTGCCAGCAGCCAGCGGACAGGGCGAGGCACAGATACGCAGTATTTT,CASSQRTGRGTDTQYF,TRBJ2-3,TRBD1,-,16,TRBV7-6
TGCGCCAGCAAGCCCCCGGCCGTTGGAGGGGGCATGAATGAGCAGTTCTTC,CASKPPAVGGGMNEQFF,TRBJ2-1,-,-,17,TRBV5-1
TGTGCCAGCACCGCGGGACTAGCGGAAGAGACCCAGTACTTC,CASTAGLAEETQYF,TRBJ2-5,TRBD2,once,14,TRBV7-9
TGTGCCAGTAGTATAGTGCTAGCGGGAGGGCTGTCCTACAATGAGCAGTTCTTC,CASSIVLAGGLSYNEQFF,TRBJ2-1,TRBD2,-,18,TRBV19
TGCGCCAGCAGCCTGCGGGGGGTAACCACAGATACGCAGTATTTT,CASSLRGVTTDTQYF,TRBJ2-3,TRBD2,-,15,TRBV5-1
TGTGCCAGCAGCGTCGGGTCGTACTACGAGCAGTACTTC,CASSVGSYYEQYF,TRBJ2-7,-,-,13,TRBV9
TGCGCCAGCAGCCTCACCGGGACTAGCGGTTCATATGAGCAGTTCTTC,CASSLTGTSGSYEQFF,TRBJ2-1,TRBD2,-,16,TRBV4-3
TGTGCCAGTAGGCCTACTTCTGGGGCCAACGTCCTGACTTTC,CASRPTSGANVLTF,TRBJ2-6,-,-,14,TRBV19
TGTGCCAGCAGTTTAGGGGGGGCGTTCACCTACAATGAGCAGTTCTTC,CASSLGGAFTYNEQFF,TRBJ2-1,-,once,16,TRBV28
TGTGCCAGCAGTTTAGGCTCCTTGTCTAGCGGGGGCACAGATACGCAGTATTTT,CASSLGSLSSGGTDTQYF,TRBJ2-3,TRBD2,-,18,TRBV27
TGCAGCGTTGAGTCGGGACAGCACACTGAAGCTTTCTTT,CSVESGQHTEAFF,TRBJ1-1,TRBD1,-,13,TRBV29-1
TGCGCCAGCAGCCAGGACAGGGGAGGACCTGAAGCTTTCTTT,CASSQDRGGPEAFF,TRBJ1-1,TRBD1,once,14,TRBV4-3
TGTGCCAGCAGCCTTCCCGGACTAGCGGGCTTCAATGAGCAGTTCTTC,CASSLPGLAGFNEQFF,TRBJ2-1,TRBD2,-,16,TRBV14
TGTGCCAGCAGCCGAGGGGGGGCAGACTACGAGCAGTACTTC,CASSRGGADYEQYF,TRBJ2-7,-,-,14,TRBV9
TGTGCCAGCAGCTCCCAGACGGGGGGGAGCTCCTACAATGAGCAGTTCTTC,CASSSQTGGSSYNEQFF,TRBJ2-1,TRBD2,-,17,TRBV13